This T cell receptor beta chain came from a study of early T cells in non-severe SARS-CoV-2 infection. Study as a whole: RNA in bulk from unsorted whole blood was sequenced, and chains were unpaired.

On this clonotype itself: No antigen is known for it.

Separate cDNA molecules each had unique molecular identifiers attached to them. TCRdb fed the 5' RACE reads into MiXCR, producing one record per CDR3 protein. The sample lists approximately 97,000 distinct CDR3 sequences, about an eighth occurring once. Broader study findings: VDJdb matches were skewed toward anti-spike CD8 T cell responses.

Sequenced material: whole blood. This sequence was found in an adult who was a healthcare worker with PCR-confirmed SARS-CoV-2 infection or an uninfected control (not recorded which).

The CDR3 DNA reads as TGTGCCAGCAACCTAGAGGCTAACTATGGCTACACCTTC. Translation: CASNLEANYGYTF. The chain couples TRBV7-9 to TRBJ1-2; D uncertain. The CDR3 totals 13 residues. CDR1 and CDR2 from the germline V gene are SEHNR and FQNEAQ (reference sequence). Trimming left V 7 bases short and J 0 bases short, with 9 bases between.